The sequence of this TCR beta chain was determined in a study of shared clonotypes between healthy human individuals. Losses at the gene ends were 5 bases for V and 6 bases for J; bases not matched to a gene: 3. This CDR3 has 12 amino acids. Looked up from germline, CDR1 is SGHTA and CDR2 is FQGTGA. Repertoires were generated with immunoSEQ multiplex PCR, while TCRdb's copy carries only in-frame clones and drops some. The repertoire includes 1.5 million to 1.9 million clones, approximately 98% of them detected once, and about 0.4% sits in the top ten. The V call is TRBV7-3, the J call TRBJ2-7; 8 bases line up with TRBD1. This sequence was found in a man younger than 40 in good health. What was sequenced was naive CD4+ T cells sorted from blood. Indicated subset: CD45RA+ positively selected. CDR3 sequence (DNA): TGTGCCAGCAGCGTACAGGGGGGCGAGCAGTACTTC. This encodes CASSVQGGEQYF. The entire variable domain, with the rest obtained from reference TRBV7-3 and TRBJ2-7, is as follows: GAGVSQTPSNKVTEKGKYVELRCDPISGHTALYWYRQSLGQGPEFLIYFQGTGAADDSGLPNDRFFAVRPEGSVSTLKIQRTERGDSAVYLCASSVQGGEQYFGPGTRLTVT.